Below are 26 T cell receptor beta chains sequenced from a single sample in a study of cytomegalovirus exposure and HLA in healthy donors. The PCR had 60 Vbeta and 13 Jbeta primers. Measured with immunoSEQ multiplex PCR; TCRdb has only the in-frame clones, and not every one. The data hold roughly 120,000 clones, with approximately 61% observed a single time. Sample: PBMCs. The source is a man between 25 and 39 years old in good health and CMV-seropositive.

The chain employs TRBV4-2 and TRBJ2-5, with 12 bases lining up with TRBD2. The CDR3 has 18 amino acids. The V and J ends lost 0 bases and 2 bases, in that order; junction bases with no gene match: 7. Germline V gene sequence: CDR1 LGHNA, CDR2 YNFKEQ. CDR3 sequence reads: CASSQELAGGLEQETQYF. The DNA for the CDR3 is TGTGCCAGCAGCCAAGAACTAGCGGGAGGCCTGGAACAAGAGACCCAGTACTTC.

This clone was seen a handful of times. The genes are TRBV5-4 and TRBJ1-1, with D possibly matching TRBD1 (5 bases). Germline V gene lookup returns CDR1 SGHNT and CDR2 YYREEE (reference sequence). The V end lost 0 bases, the J end lost 1 base, and 10 bases lay between the germline ends. The CDR3 sequence is 15 residues long. The CDR3 DNA reads as TGTGCCAGCAGCTTGGTGGGCAGGGAGAACACTGAAGCTTTCTTT. The encoded protein is CASSLVGRENTEAFF.

For this clone: One junction end does not reproduce the germline sequence, and a read error may be involved. The gene calls are TRBV7-9 and TRBJ1-6; no clear D. This CDR3 region has 19 residues. Germline V CDR1 and CDR2: SEHNR, FQNEAQ (reference sequence). The chain's CDR3 is CSSSSTYLAGDYYNSPLHF. The DNA for the CDR3 is TGTTCCAGCAGCTCAACCTATCTGGCAGGCGACTACTATAATTCACCCCTCCACTTT.

The V and J genes are TRBV14 and TRBJ2-7, with 10 bases lining up with TRBD1. V trimming: 3 bases; J trimming: 9 bases; junction bases outside the gene matches: 8. This CDR3 is 14 amino acids long. Germline CDR1 and CDR2: SGHDN and FVKESK. The CDR3 is CASSQSGTGARQYF. CDR3 nucleotides: TGTGCCAGCAGCCAGAGTGGGACAGGGGCGAGGCAGTACTTC.

The rearrangement uses TRBV7-6 and TRBJ2-7, with D tentatively TRBD2 (6 bases). The CDR3 consists of 16 residues. The germline V and J ends were trimmed by 1 base and 2 bases, with 15 bases remaining between them. The germline V gene has CDR1 SGHVS and CDR2 FNYEAQ. CDR3 bases: TGTGCCAGCAGCTTAGGGGATTACGCGGGAACCTACGAGCAGTACTTC. It specifies CASSLGDYAGTYEQYF.

This chain uses TRBV27 with TRBJ2-5; TRBD2 aligns across 7 bases. Germline lookup yields CDR1 MNHEY and CDR2 SMNVEV (reference sequence). V was pared by 5 bases and J by 1 base, with 7 bases of the junction left unmatched. This CDR3 contains 15 residues. CDR3 residues: CASSPGRGVQETQYF. CDR3 coding DNA: TGTGCCAGCAGTCCCGGCCGGGGGGTCCAAGAGACCCAGTACTTC.

The table lists this clone with a few counts. The junction shows a germline mismatch at one end, possibly a read error. The chain links TRBV2 to TRBJ1-3, with 9 positions matching TRBD1. The V gene's germline CDR1 is SNHLY and CDR2 FYNNEI. The CDR3 sequence is 15 residues long. This chain's CDR3 is CASREATGGGNTIYF. CDR3 bases: TGTGCCAGCAGGGAAGCAACAGGGGGCGGAAACACCATATATTTT.

This clone was found a few times. The chain couples TRBV6-4 to TRBJ2-5, with D perhaps matching TRBD1 (5 bases). Germline V gene lookup returns CDR1 MRHNA and CDR2 SNTAGT. This CDR3 has 15 amino acids. Between the trimmed V and J ends, which lost 3 bases and 1 base, there was a span of 12 bases. The CDR3 sequence is CASSEGQGSQETQYF. The CDR3, as DNA: TGTGCCAGCAGTGAGGGCCAGGGAAGCCAAGAGACCCAGTACTTC.

The chain combines TRBV14 with TRBJ2-5, with 7 bases fitting TRBD2. CDR3 size: 17 residues. The germline gives CDR1 SGHDN, CDR2 FVKESK. The ends lost 0 bases at V and 5 bases at J; junction bases unmatched: 12. CDR3 DNA sequence: TGTGCCAGCAGCCAAGATAAGCGCGGGGGAATCGGCGAGACCCAGTACTTC. This translates into CASSQDKRGGIGETQYF. Full variable domain (remainder filled in from reference TRBV14 and TRBJ2-5): EAGVTQFPSHSVIEKGQTVTLRCDPISGHDNLYWYRRVMGKEIKFLLHFVKESKQDESGMPNNRFLAERTGGTYSTLKVQPAELEDSGVYFCASSQDKRGGIGETQYFGPGTRLLVL.

The genes are TRBV18 and TRBJ1-4; D unresolved. The V gene lost 3 bases and the J gene lost 2 bases, with 10 bases spanning the gap. From germline, CDR1 is KGHSH and CDR2 LQKENI. The CDR3 is made up of 15 amino acids. This CDR3 reads CASSPGGPTNEKLFF. The CDR3 DNA sequence: TGTGCCAGCTCACCGGGCGGGCCCACTAATGAAAAACTGTTTTTT.

The chain employs TRBV5-1 and TRBJ2-2; 8 bases line up with TRBD2. The CDR3 covers 17 residues. Germline V CDR1 and CDR2: SGHRS, YFSETQ. With V trimmed by 4 bases and J by 7 bases, 15 bases remained unmatched. The CDR3: CASSHGLALLVGGELFF. CDR3 bases: TGCGCCAGCAGCCACGGACTAGCTCTTCTAGTCGGCGGGGAGCTGTTTTTT. The full variable domain, with the rest looked up from reference TRBV5-1 and TRBJ2-2, is KAGVTQTPRYLIKTRGQQVTLSCSPISGHRSVSWYQQTPGQGLQFLFEYFSETQRNKGNFPGRFSGRQFSNSRSEMNVSTLELGDSALYLCASSHGLALLVGGELFFGEGSRLTVL.

CDR3 residues: CASSQDLGTGYGYTF. As DNA, the CDR3 is TGCGCCAGCAGCCAAGATCTCGGGACAGGGTATGGCTACACCTTC. The chain joins TRBV4-3 to TRBJ1-2, with 9 bases matching TRBD1. The germline V gene has CDR1 LGHNA and CDR2 YSLEER. V shed 0 bases, J shed 5 bases, and the junction held 4 bases outside the gene matches. The CDR3 loop spans 15 amino acids.

The chain is built from TRBV15 and TRBJ1-4; 11 positions match TRBD1. CDR1 LNHNV and CDR2 YYDKDF come from the germline V gene (reference sequence). CDR3 size: 15 residues. The trim removed 5 bases at V and 7 bases at J, leaving 6 bases unmatched. CDR3 bases: TGTGCCACCAGCTCGGACAGGGGGCGGAGTGAAAAACTGTTTTTT. Amino acids: CATSSDRGRSEKLFF. The full variable domain, rest sourced from reference TRBV15 and TRBJ1-4, is DAMVIQNPRYQVTQFGKPVTLSCSQTLNHNVMYWYQQKSSQAPKLLFHYYDKDFNNEADTPDNFQSRRPNTSFCFLDIRSPGLGDTAMYLCATSSDRGRSEKLFFGSGTQLSVL.

This clone was counted a few times. This chain uses TRBV7-2 with TRBJ2-7; TRBD2 is a possible D gene (6 bases). The germline CDR1 and CDR2 sequences are SGHTA and FQGNSA. V dropped 5 bases and J dropped 5 bases, with 19 bases sitting between them. This CDR3 has 15 residues. Here the CDR3 reads CASSLTGGSGDEQYF. The CDR3 DNA reads as TGTGCCAGCAGCCTGACTGGGGGGAGCGGAGACGAGCAGTACTTC.

The genes are TRBV19 and TRBJ2-7; TRBD2 agrees at 9 bases. V lost 6 bases and J lost 2; bases outside the gene matches: 8. This CDR3 has 15 amino acids. Germline values: CDR1 LNHDA, CDR2 SQIVND (reference sequence). DNA for the CDR3: TGTGCCAGTAGGCAACGACTAGCGGAGACCTACGAGCAGTACTTC. Translated: CASRQRLAETYEQYF. Combining the CDR3 with reference TRBV19 and TRBJ2-7 gives the whole variable domain DGGITQSPKYLFRKEGQNVTLSCEQNLNHDAMYWYRQDPGQGLRLIYYSQIVNDFQKGDIAEGYSVSREKKESFPLTVTSAQKNPTAFYLCASRQRLAETYEQYFGPGTRLTVT.

The V and J genes are TRBV5-1 and TRBJ2-7, with D possibly being TRBD2 (6 bases). CDR3 size: 15 residues. Trimming shortened V by 3 bases and J by 1 base, and 14 bases separated the two germline ends. CDR1 is SGHRS, CDR2 YFSETQ, per germline. This CDR3 reads CASSSSSGRSYEQYF. Written as DNA, the CDR3 is TGCGCCAGCAGCTCGTCCTCAGGGAGGTCCTACGAGCAGTACTTC.

V and J are TRBV2 and TRBJ2-5; TRBD2 might be the D (6 bases). V was cut by 6 bases and J by 5 bases, with 16 bases left in between. CDR1 SNHLY and CDR2 FYNNEI come from the germline V gene. The CDR3 sequence is 14 residues long. The CDR3 nucleotides are TGTGCCAGCAGGAGGCGGGGTAGCGAGGAGACCCAGTACTTC. This gives the protein CASRRRGSEETQYF.

This sequence joins TRBV6-1 and TRBJ2-7, with 11 bases lining up with TRBD2. Germline trimming cut 1 base from V and 3 bases from J; bases unmatched to any gene: 23. CDR1 is MNHNS and CDR2 is SASEGT in the germline V gene. The CDR3 runs 22 residues. The CDR3 nucleotides are TGTGCCAGCAGTGAAGTAAAGGTGTCGAGACTAGCGGGAAAAGGGCTCAACTACGAGCAGTACTTC. Residues: CASSEVKVSRLAGKGLNYEQYF.

This rearrangement joins TRBV9 to TRBJ1-2; perhaps TRBD1 as D (6 bases). Looked up from germline, CDR1 is SGDLS and CDR2 is YYNGEE. This CDR3 contains 15 residues. The V end lost 4 bases, the J end lost 3 bases, and 16 bases lay between the germline ends. Written as DNA, the CDR3 is TGTGCCAGCAGCCCTACAGGGTCTGAGGACTATGGCTACACCTTC. Translation: CASSPTGSEDYGYTF.

The chain carries TRBV5-4 and TRBJ1-2; tentative D call: TRBD1 (6 bases). Trimming pared 4 bases from V and 1 base from J, leaving 11 bases between. This CDR3 region has 14 residues. Per the germline V gene, CDR1 is SGHNT and CDR2 is YYREEE (reference sequence). In DNA form, the CDR3 reads TGTGCCAGCAGCCCCAGGGGCAATAACTATGGCTACACCTTC. Translating it yields CASSPRGNNYGYTF.

A few counts support this clone. V and J are TRBV7-2 and TRBJ2-2; no reliable D call. V was trimmed by 5 bases and J by 0 bases, leaving 4 bases between them. In germline, CDR1 is SGHTA, CDR2 FQGNSA. The CDR3 is 13 residues long. CDR3 residues: CASSQTNTGELFF. The CDR3 nucleotides are TGTGCCAGCAGCCAAACGAACACCGGGGAGCTGTTTTTT.

The rearrangement joins TRBV27 to TRBJ2-7; possible D gene TRBD2, 6 bases. The CDR3 is made up of 15 amino acids. V lost 4 bases and J 4 bases, leaving 17 bases between the germline ends. Germline-derived CDR1 and CDR2 are MNHEY and SMNVEV (reference sequence). The CDR3 DNA reads as TGTGCCAGCAGTTCATGGGGGGTAGGGGCTTACGAGCAGTACTTC. This gives the protein CASSSWGVGAYEQYF.

The genes are TRBV19 and TRBJ2-3; possible D gene TRBD1, 5 bases. V was pared by 3 bases and J by 2 bases, with 9 bases between. The CDR3 extends over 14 amino acids. Per germline, CDR1 LNHDA and CDR2 SQIVND (reference sequence). The CDR3 nucleotides read TGTGCCAGTAGTATTTCAGGGTACACAGATACGCAGTATTTT. Protein: CASSISGYTDTQYF.

The rearrangement joins TRBV13 to TRBJ1-6, with a tentative D call TRBD1 (5 bases). There are 18 residues in the CDR3. Trimming took off 3 bases at V and 5 bases at J, with 20 bases between the two ends. Per germline, CDR1 PRHDT and CDR2 FYEKMQ (reference sequence). The CDR3: CASSFQRTGTKNNSPLHF. CDR3 nucleotides: TGTGCCAGCAGCTTCCAACGAACAGGCACCAAGAATAATTCACCCCTCCACTTT.

This chain uses TRBV5-1 with TRBJ2-4, with D possibly TRBD1 on 6 matching bases. The CDR3 is 15 amino acids. Germline V gene sequence: CDR1 SGHRS, CDR2 YFSETQ. The V and J ends lost 4 bases and 3 bases respectively, with 14 bases between them. CDR3: CASSATGPDKNIQYF. The CDR3 region has the DNA TGCGCCAGCAGCGCGACAGGTCCCGACAAAAACATTCAGTACTTC.

This clone has only a few counts. V gene TRBV5-1 combines with J gene TRBJ1-1; no firm D call. Deletions cut 4 bases from V and 8 bases from J, with 18 bases between. This CDR3 has 14 residues. CDR1 and CDR2 from the germline V gene are SGHRS and YFSETQ. The CDR3 nucleotides read TGCGCCAGCAGCCCGGGTGGGGTTAGCGGCGAAGCTTTCTTT. Translating it yields CASSPGGVSGEAFF.